The 13 T cell receptor beta chains listed next were all sequenced from one sample in a study of T-cell memory formation after mild COVID-19. In TCRdb, the 5' RACE reads were re-called with MiXCR into one record per CDR3 protein. The table lists under 450,000 distinct CDR3 sequences, 20% to 30% of them singletons. What was sequenced was PBMCs or a T cell subset sorted from them (not recorded which). The source of these receptors is an adult woman who had mild COVID-19 (a few samples of this study predate the infection). Cell type and time point are not known.

This clonotype showed up just a few times. The V and J genes are TRBV4-1 and TRBJ2-7; 11 positions agree with TRBD2. The CDR3 spans 15 residues. Looked up from germline, CDR1 is MGHRA and CDR2 is YSYEKL. V was pared by 6 bases and J by 0 bases, with 4 bases of the junction left unmatched. For the CDR3, the DNA is TGCGCCAGCAGACTAGCGGGGGCGGGCTCCTACGAGCAGTACTTC. It translates to CASRLAGAGSYEQYF.

This clonotype appeared many times. This sequence joins TRBV7-6 and TRBJ2-5; D unresolved. The CDR3 is 14 amino acids. From germline, CDR1 is SGHVS and CDR2 FNYEAQ. Trimming left V 7 bases short and J 2 bases short, with 14 bases between. The CDR3 DNA is TGTGCCAGCACCTTGGGTGGGCAGCAAGAGACCCAGTACTTC. Translation: CASTLGGQQETQYF.

There are a few counts of this clonotype. This chain uses TRBV7-9 with TRBJ2-5; 8 bases line up with TRBD2. The CDR3 runs to 14 residues. Germline V gene sequence: CDR1 SEHNR, CDR2 FQNEAQ (reference sequence). V shed 5 bases, J shed 5 bases, and the junction held 7 bases outside the gene matches. The CDR3 DNA is TGTGCCAGCAGCCCCGGGACTAGAGACGAGACCCAGTACTTC. It is translated as CASSPGTRDETQYF.

The chain uses TRBV20-1 and TRBJ2-7, with D maybe TRBD2 (5 bases). Germline V gene lookup returns CDR1 DFQATT and CDR2 SNEGSKA (reference sequence). Deletions cut 6 bases from V and 0 bases from J, with 15 bases between. The CDR3 is 14 amino acids. CDR3 sequence (DNA): TGCAGTGCCGGAGGACTCCAGAACTCCTACGAGCAGTACTTC. Translation gives CSAGGLQNSYEQYF.

This sequence joins TRBV18 and TRBJ2-1; no definite D call. Germline V gene data show CDR1 as KGHSH and CDR2 as LQKENI. V lost 0 bases and J 7 bases, leaving 10 bases between the germline ends. The CDR3 spans 14 residues. The CDR3 sequence is CASSPPTLLNEQFF. In DNA, the CDR3 is TGTGCCAGCTCACCACCTACGCTACTGAATGAGCAGTTCTTC.

The V gene is TRBV6-6, the J gene TRBJ2-7, with TRBD2 matching over 9 bases. This CDR3 is 16 amino acids long. The V gene end was trimmed by 7 bases and the J gene end by 4 bases; junction bases not matched to a gene: 14. CDR1 and CDR2 (germline): MNHNY, SVGAGI (reference sequence). DNA for the CDR3: TGTGCCAGCACCCAATCGGGTGGCGGGAGGGGATACGAGCAGTACTTC. Translation: CASTQSGGGRGYEQYF.

This clonotype is a singleton in its sample. This chain joins TRBV6-1 and TRBJ2-6; the match to TRBD2 covers 14 bases. The V segment lost 4 bases and the J segment 3 bases; nucleotides outside the gene matches: 2. Germline V lookup: CDR1 MNHNS, CDR2 SASEGT. The length of the CDR3 is 17 residues. The CDR3 reads CASSGTSGRIGANVLTF. CDR3 bases: TGTGCCAGCAGTGGGACTAGCGGGAGGATTGGGGCCAACGTCCTGACTTTC.

This clonotype has just a few counts. V is TRBV11-3 and J is TRBJ2-2; 9 bases line up with TRBD1. J was trimmed by 1 base and V by 6 bases; bases with no gene match: 6. Germline values: CDR1 SGHNT, CDR2 YENEEA. The CDR3 runs to 16 residues. CDR3 nucleotide sequence: TGTGCCAGCAGGAGGACAGGGGCCGGGAACACCGGGGAGCTGTTTTTT. Amino acid sequence: CASRRTGAGNTGELFF.

This clonotype was counted only a few times. The gene calls are TRBV12-3 or TRBV12-4 and TRBJ2-4; the D is unclear. This CDR3 has 14 residues. With 3 bases removed from V and 3 bases from J, the gap between germline ends came to 9 bases. The CDR3 protein is CASSLKSGKNIQYF. The CDR3 nucleotides are TGTGCCAGCAGTTTGAAGTCAGGCAAAAACATTCAGTACTTC.

The V and J genes are TRBV6-2 or TRBV6-3 and TRBJ2-1, with 14 nucleotides matching TRBD2. The CDR3 is 21 amino acids. CDR1 is MNHEY, CDR2 SVGEGT, per germline. V lost 5 bases and J lost 0; bases outside the gene matches: 15. The DNA for the CDR3 is TGTGCCAGCAGTCCATCGGCCGGGACTAGCGGGAGTCTGAGCTCCTACAATGAGCAGTTCTTC. It yields the protein CASSPSAGTSGSLSSYNEQFF.

In nucleotides, the CDR3 is TGTGCCAGCAGCCCCGGGGATAGCGGCTACACCTTC. This sequence encodes CASSPGDSGYTF. This sequence joins TRBV6-6 and TRBJ1-2; D gene uncertain. The CDR3 loop spans 12 amino acids. From germline, CDR1 is MNHNY and CDR2 SVGAGI (reference sequence). V shed 6 bases and J shed 8 bases, with 13 bases lying between them.

V usage is TRBV7-8 and J usage is TRBJ2-1, with D hard to call. V gave up 6 bases and J gave up 9 bases, with 15 bases separating them. CDR1 SGHVS and CDR2 FQNEAQ come from the germline V gene. The CDR3 extends over 13 amino acids. CDR3 amino acids: CASSLRIESEQFF. The CDR3, as DNA: TGTGCCAGCAGTCTTAGGATTGAAAGTGAGCAGTTCTTC.

This clonotype was recorded a few times. The rearrangement joins TRBV11-2 to TRBJ2-3, with 8 positions matching TRBD1. The length of the CDR3 is 17 residues. The junction had 10 bases not matched to a gene; V was cut back by 2 bases and J by 3 bases. Germline V gene lookup returns CDR1 SGHAT and CDR2 FQNNGV. The CDR3 sequence is CASSLRGNRGITDTQYF. CDR3 coding DNA: TGTGCCAGCAGCTTAAGGGGAAACAGGGGGATTACAGATACGCAGTATTTT. Based on the CDR3 plus reference TRBV11-2 and TRBJ2-3, the full variable domain is EAGVAQSPRYKIIEKRQSVAFWCNPISGHATLYWYQQILGQGPKLLIQFQNNGVVDDSQLPKDRFSAERLKGVDSTLKIQPAKLEDSAVYLCASSLRGNRGITDTQYFGPGTRLTVL.